This TCR beta chain was sequenced during a study of OX40 agonist ivuxolimab in advanced cancers. About the study: Anti-PD-1, anti-PD-L1 or anti-CTLA-4 therapy given earlier was allowed, and around 40% had some.

The germline V gene encodes CDR1 SGHNT and CDR2 YYREEE (reference sequence). The CDR3 has 17 residues. V was pared by 2 bases and J by 4 bases, with 8 bases of the junction left unmatched. TCRdb keeps only in-frame clones here, not all; method: immunoSEQ multiplex PCR. Here the sample spans fewer than 85,000 clones, 85% being singletons. Peripheral blood came from all dose cohorts at three timepoints. The genes are TRBV5-4 and TRBJ2-3; 12 bases map to TRBD1. The sample was CD4+ or CD8+ T cells sorted from blood, taken in a trial of the OX40 agonist ivuxolimab. This TCR was recovered from an adult with an advanced solid tumor such as melanoma, head and neck, liver or kidney cancer. CDR3 protein: CASSFSGDRGRSDTQYF. The CDR3 nucleotides read TGTGCCAGCAGCTTTTCAGGGGACAGGGGGCGATCAGATACGCAGTATTTT.